The 5 T cell receptor beta chains below all came from one sample that was sequenced in a study of blood T cells in healthy people across ages. The authors ran a second PCR of about 6 to 11 cycles using a sample-barcoded 5' primer and a J-beta primer mix. TCRdb analysed the 5' RACE reads with MiXCR anew, one entry per CDR3 protein. The table records more than 1.4 million distinct CDR3 sequences, about 43% of them present only once. Sequencing was performed on blood. These receptors all stem from a woman younger than 30 in good health.

This clonotype was found once. The chain recombines TRBV13 with TRBJ2-7, with no clear D. The CDR3 has 15 amino acids. Germline CDR1 is PRHDT and CDR2 is FYEKMQ (reference sequence). Trimming stripped 5 bases from V and 10 bases from J, with 24 bases between. The CDR3 DNA follows: TGTGCCAGCAGCCCCCAACCTTTCGGTCAAGAGTCCCAGTACTTC. Translated, it gives CASSPQPFGQESQYF.

This chain links TRBV18 with TRBJ2-1; D is undetermined. Trimming stripped 3 bases from V and 4 bases from J, with 25 bases between. Germline-derived CDR1 and CDR2 are KGHSH and LQKENI. The CDR3 runs to 19 residues. The CDR3 reads CASSPAEPATFEKYNEQFF. The CDR3 DNA sequence: TGTGCCAGCTCACCTGCAGAGCCCGCTACATTCGAGAAATACAATGAGCAGTTCTTC.

This clonotype was counted between two and nine times. This sequence joins TRBV12-3 or TRBV12-4 and TRBJ2-3; D is undetermined. V was shortened by 5 bases and J by 1 base, with 19 bases between the two germline ends. The CDR3 runs 17 residues. CDR3 sequence reads: CASSPQWPLRGTDTQYF. The DNA for the CDR3 is TGTGCCAGCAGTCCCCAATGGCCTCTCCGGGGCACAGATACGCAGTATTTT.

The chain links TRBV6-2 or TRBV6-3 to TRBJ1-2; D is possibly TRBD1 (6 bases). Per the germline V gene, CDR1 is MNHEY and CDR2 is SVGEGT. V lost 5 bases to trimming and J lost 7 bases, with 11 bases between them. CDR3 size: 12 residues. Written as DNA, the CDR3 is TGTGCCAGCAGTACTCTCAGGGGTGGCTACACCTTC. Translated, it gives CASSTLRGGYTF.

Only a few counts were recorded for this clonotype. The genes are TRBV12-3 or TRBV12-4 and TRBJ2-2; 10 bases are a match to TRBD2. The CDR3 consists of 18 residues. With V trimmed by 3 bases and J by 0 bases, 7 bases remained unmatched. CDR3 in DNA: TGTGCCAGCAGTTTCTTACCGGGACTAGCGCCGAACACCGGGGAGCTGTTTTTT. It translates to CASSFLPGLAPNTGELFF.